The TCR beta chain under discussion was sequenced for a study of T cell changes during pregnancy in multiple sclerosis. Using immunoSEQ multiplex PCR, the repertoire was profiled, and TCRdb retains in-frame clones only, with some absent. The profile shows about 83,000 clones, approximately 91% of them singletons. This CDR3 contains 12 residues. V shed 4 bases and J shed 6 bases, with 9 bases lying between them. CDR1 SNHLY and CDR2 FYNNEI come from the germline V gene. This clone was observed a few times. The material was PBMCs, obtained in the first trimester of pregnancy. This sequence was found in a female donor in good health, serving as a control in a pregnancy study. Some clones in this sample may be carry-over from other donors' samples. The chain has TRBV2 and TRBJ1-1, with TRBD1 as a possible D gene (6 bases). The CDR3 nucleotides read TGTGCCAGCAGTGGGGACATTTCTGAAGCTTTCTTT. Protein product: CASSGDISEAFF.